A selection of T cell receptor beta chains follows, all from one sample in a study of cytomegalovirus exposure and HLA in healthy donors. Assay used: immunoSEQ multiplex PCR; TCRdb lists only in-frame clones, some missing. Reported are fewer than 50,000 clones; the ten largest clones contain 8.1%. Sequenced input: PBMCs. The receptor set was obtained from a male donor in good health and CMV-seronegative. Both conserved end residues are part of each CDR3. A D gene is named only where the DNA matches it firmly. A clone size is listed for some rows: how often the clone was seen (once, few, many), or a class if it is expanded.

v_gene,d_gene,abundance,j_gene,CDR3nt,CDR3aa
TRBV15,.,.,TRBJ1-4,TGTGCCACCAGCGTTGACTCCGGGGGGGATGAAAAACTGTTTTTT,CATSVDSGGDEKLFF
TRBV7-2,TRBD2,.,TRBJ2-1,TGTGCCAGCAGCCTAGTTGAGGGTAGCGGGGGGCAGTTCTTC,CASSLVEGSGGQFF
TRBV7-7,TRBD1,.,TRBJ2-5,TGTGCTAGCAGCGAAGGACAGGGAGAGACCCAGTACTTC,CASSEGQGETQYF
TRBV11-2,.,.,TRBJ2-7,TGTGCCAGCAGACCACAGGGGACTGGAACCTACGAGCAGTACTTC,CASRPQGTGTYEQYF
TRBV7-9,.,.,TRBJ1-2,TGTGCCAGCAGTCCGAGGGATCCATTCTATGGCTACACCTTC,CASSPRDPFYGYTF
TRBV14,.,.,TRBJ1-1,TGTGCCAGCAGCCAAGAAGGAGGCAGGACTAACACTGAAGCTTTCTTT,CASSQEGGRTNTEAFF
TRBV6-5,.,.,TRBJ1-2,TGTGCCAGCAGTAAAGGGGCGGACTATGGCTACACCTTC,CASSKGADYGYTF
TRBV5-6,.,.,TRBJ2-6,TGTGCCAGCAGCTTGATTTGGAGCTCTGGGGCCAACGTCCTGACTTTC,CASSLIWSSGANVLTF
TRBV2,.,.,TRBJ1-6,TGTGCCAGCATGCAGGGCAGGGTAAATTCACCCCTCCACTTT,CASMQGRVNSPLHF
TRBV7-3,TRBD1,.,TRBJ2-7,TGTGCCAGCAGCTCAACAGGGGGCAACGAGCAGTACTTC,CASSSTGGNEQYF
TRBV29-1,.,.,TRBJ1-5,TGCAGCGTTGTGGAGAATAGCAATCAGCCCCAGCATTTT,CSVVENSNQPQHF
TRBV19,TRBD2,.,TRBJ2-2,TGTGCCAGTAGTCTAGGACTAGCGATAAACACCGGGGAGCTGTTTTTT,CASSLGLAINTGELFF
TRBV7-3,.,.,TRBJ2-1,TGTGCCAGCAGCCCTGGACTAAGCGGTAACAATGAGCAGTTCTTC,CASSPGLSGNNEQFF
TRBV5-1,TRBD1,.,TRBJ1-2,TGCGCCAGCAGCTTGGTCAGGGGGGATGGCTACACCTTC,CASSLVRGDGYTF
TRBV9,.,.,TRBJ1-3,TGTGCCAGCAGCGACCACCCGAACGGGGGTTACACCATATATTTT,CASSDHPNGGYTIYF
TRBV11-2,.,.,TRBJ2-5,TGTGCCAGCACCCTAGCCCGGGTCTCTCAAGAGACCCAGTACTTC,CASTLARVSQETQYF
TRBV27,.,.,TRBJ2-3,TGTGCCAGCTCTCCGGGAAAGGGAAGCGAGACAGATACGCAGTATTTT,CASSPGKGSETDTQYF
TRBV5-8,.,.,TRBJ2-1,TGTGCCAGCAGCTTGCCCGCGACAGGTACCAATGAGCAGTTCTTC,CASSLPATGTNEQFF
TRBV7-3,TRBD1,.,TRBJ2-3,TGTGCCAGCAGCTCCGGGACAGGCACAGATACGCAGTATTTT,CASSSGTGTDTQYF
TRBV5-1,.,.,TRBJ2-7,TGCGCCTGCCGGAGGGACGACTCCTACGAGCAGTACTTC,CACRRDDSYEQYF
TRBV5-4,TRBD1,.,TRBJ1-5,TGTGCCAGCAGCCCGGACAGGGGAAGCAATCAGCCCCAGCATTTT,CASSPDRGSNQPQHF
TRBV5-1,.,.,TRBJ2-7,TGCGCCAGCAGCCTCAGCGCCTACGAGCAGTACTTC,CASSLSAYEQYF
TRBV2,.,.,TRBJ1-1,TGTGCCAGCAGTCGGTTCTTAGGGGAAGAAGCTTTCTTT,CASSRFLGEEAFF
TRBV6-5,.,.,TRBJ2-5,TGTGCCAGCACAGGGAACCAGGAGACCCAGTACTTC,CASTGNQETQYF
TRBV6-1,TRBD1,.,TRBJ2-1,TGTGCCAGCAGTGCCCCCTTAGGGACAGGGAGGATCAATGAGCAGTTCTTC,CASSAPLGTGRINEQFF
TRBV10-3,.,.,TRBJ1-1,TGTGCCATCAGTGTAGGACAGAGGGGGACTGAAGCTTTCTTT,CAISVGQRGTEAFF
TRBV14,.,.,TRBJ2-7,TGTGCCAGCAGCCAATGGGGGCGCGAGCAGTACTTC,CASSQWGREQYF
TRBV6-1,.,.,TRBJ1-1,TGTGCCAGCAGTGATCCCCTGAGGGGAGGGAACACTGAAGCTTTCTTT,CASSDPLRGGNTEAFF
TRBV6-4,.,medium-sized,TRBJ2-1,TGCGCCAGCAGTGCGTCCGCGGGCTCCTACAATGAGCAGTTCTTC,CASSASAGSYNEQFF
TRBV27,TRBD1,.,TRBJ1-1,TGTGCCAGCAGCCAACAGGGGAACACTGAAGCCTTCTTT,CASSQQGNTEAFF
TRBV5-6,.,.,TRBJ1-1,TGTGCCAGCAGCTTGGTAGGGAGAAGTGAAGCTTTCTTT,CASSLVGRSEAFF
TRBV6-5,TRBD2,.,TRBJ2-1,TGTGCCAGCAGTTACTCGAGGACTAGCGGGAGCCGGTTCTTC,CASSYSRTSGSRFF
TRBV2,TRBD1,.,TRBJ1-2,TGTGCCAGCAGCGATATGGACAGGGGGAACTATGGCTACACCTTC,CASSDMDRGNYGYTF
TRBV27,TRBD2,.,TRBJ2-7,TGTGCCAGCAGGGCCATGGGCGGGAGTGGATACGAGCAGTACTTC,CASRAMGGSGYEQYF
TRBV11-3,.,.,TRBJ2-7,TGTGCCAGCAGCTTAGGTCGGGGGGCGCCGGAGCAGTACTTC,CASSLGRGAPEQYF
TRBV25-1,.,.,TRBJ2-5,TGTGCCAGCCTACTATTAAGGGAGACCCAGTACTTC,CASLLLRETQYF
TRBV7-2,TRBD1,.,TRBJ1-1,TGTGCCAGCAGCTTGGCCATGACAGGGGGCAGGGCTGAAGCTTTCTTT,CASSLAMTGGRAEAFF
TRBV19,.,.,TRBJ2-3,TGTGCCAGTAGTCTAACGGCACGAGGTTGGGATACGCAGTATTTT,CASSLTARGWDTQYF
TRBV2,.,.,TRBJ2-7,TGTGCCAGCAGTGACCTCCAGGGCTGGCACGAGCAGTACTTC,CASSDLQGWHEQYF
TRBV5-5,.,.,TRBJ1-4,TGTGCCAGCAGCTCAGGTGGCCAGGGATTGTTGGAAAAACTGTTTTTT,CASSSGGQGLLEKLFF
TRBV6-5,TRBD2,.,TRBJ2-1,TGTGCCAGCAGTTACTCGATAGCGGGAGGTCCTAATGAGCAGTTCTTC,CASSYSIAGGPNEQFF
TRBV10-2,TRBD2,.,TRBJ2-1,TGCGCCAGCATACAACTAGCGGACAATGAGCAGTTCTTC,CASIQLADNEQFF
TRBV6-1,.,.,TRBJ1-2,TGTGCCAGCAGTGCACCACAGGGCCATGGCTACACCTTC,CASSAPQGHGYTF
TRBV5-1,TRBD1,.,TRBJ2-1,TGCGCCAGCAGCTTGGCCGTAACAGGGGGCGATGAGCAGTTCTTC,CASSLAVTGGDEQFF
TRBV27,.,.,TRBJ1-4,TGTGCCAGCACCTACATCGGGTACTGCGAAAAACTGTTTTTT,CASTYIGYCEKLFF
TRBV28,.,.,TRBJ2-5,TGTGCCAGCAGTTCCCCCCGGAGGGGCTGGGAGACCCAGTACTTC,CASSSPRRGWETQYF
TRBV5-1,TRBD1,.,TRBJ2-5,TGCGCCAGCAGCCTAACAGGGGCCGAGACCCAGTACTTC,CASSLTGAETQYF
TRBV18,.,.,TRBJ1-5,TGTGCCAGCTCACCGGTTTCAGGGGGCAATCAGCCCCAGCATTTT,CASSPVSGGNQPQHF
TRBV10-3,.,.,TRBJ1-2,TGTGCCATCAGTCCAAAGGACAGAGGAGCCTCTCTCTATGGCTACACCTTC,CAISPKDRGASLYGYTF
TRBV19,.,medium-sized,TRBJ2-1,TGTGCCAGTAGTAGATTCGGCGGTTTGTACAATGAGCAGTTCTTC,CASSRFGGLYNEQFF
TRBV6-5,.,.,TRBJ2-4,TGTGCCAGCAGACAAAAGACACGAGTCATTCAGTACTTC,CASRQKTRVIQYF
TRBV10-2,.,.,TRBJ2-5,TGCGCCAGCAGTGAGATGCTAAGGGGAGAGACCCAGTACTTC,CASSEMLRGETQYF
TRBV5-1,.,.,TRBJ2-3,TGCGCCAGCAGCTTCGGGGAGGGGGGCACAGATACGCAGTATTTT,CASSFGEGGTDTQYF
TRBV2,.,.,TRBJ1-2,TGTGCCAGCAGTAGCGCAATGGTCGCCGGCTACACCTTC,CASSSAMVAGYTF